This entry describes one TCR beta chain. Antigen: not known. Clones were read by immunoSEQ multiplex PCR, and TCRdb kept only the in-frame ones, dropping some. The sample has 15,000 or so clones; around 86% are singletons. The sample is drawn from a study of T cells and Merkel cell carcinoma outcomes. Points from the study as a whole: Repertoire plus T-cell density reportedly predicted Merkel cell carcinoma outcomes.

The CDR3 length is 14 residues. Germline V gene data show CDR1 as MGHRA and CDR2 as YSYEKL. V dropped 1 base and J dropped 8 bases, with 11 bases sitting between them. The sequence derives from a human donor with Merkel cell carcinoma. The sample taken for sequencing was tumor tissue from Merkel cell carcinoma. V gene TRBV4-1 combines with J gene TRBJ1-4; D gene unclear. DNA of the CDR3: TGCGCCAGCAGCCAAGTCGGGCAGGACGAAAAACTGTTTTTT. Translating gives CASSQVGQDEKLFF.